The 23 T cell receptor beta chains below were found in one sample sequenced in a study. Tregs were sorted as CD4+CD25+CD127-/low cells. TCRdb ran MiXCR on the 5' RACE reads and lists one entry per CDR3 protein. This sample yields around 44,000 distinct CDR3 sequences, of which less than 25% are seen a single time; about 4% belongs to the top ten. The sequenced material came from Tregs sorted from blood. Receptors were obtained from a female donor with breast cancer.

This clonotype was counted many times. The chain combines TRBV5-1 with TRBJ1-1; D is uncertain. CDR1 and CDR2 from the germline V gene are SGHRS and YFSETQ. V lost 5 bases to trimming and J lost 2 bases, with 13 bases between them. This CDR3 contains 14 residues. CDR3 bases: TGCGCCAGCAGGAAGGTAGACCTCAACACTGAAGCTTTCTTT. Amino acids: CASRKVDLNTEAFF.

This clonotype appeared a few times. This chain links TRBV5-1 with TRBJ2-5, with TRBD2 as a possible D gene (7 bases). Germline V gene data show CDR1 as SGHRS and CDR2 as YFSETQ. With 4 bases removed from V and 5 bases from J, the gap between germline ends came to 18 bases. The CDR3 length is 15 residues. The CDR3, as DNA: TGCGCCAGCAGCCTCCTGGGGGGGCGCAGCGAGACCCAGTACTTC. It yields the protein CASSLLGGRSETQYF.

Concerning this clonotype itself: One end of the junction is discordant with germline, which a read error may explain. The chain recombines TRBV6-6 with TRBJ1-5; D not certain. Per germline, CDR1 MNHNY and CDR2 SVGAGI (reference sequence). The CDR3 extends over 14 amino acids. CDR3 loop: CASSPGYSDQPQHF. DNA for the CDR3: TGTGCCAGCAGTCCGGGATATAGCGATCAGCCCCAGCATTTT.

This clonotype appeared once. The junction departs from germline at one end; a sequencing error may be responsible. J is TRBJ1-6 and V is TRBV7-8; no clear D. Germline V CDR1 and CDR2: SGHVS, FQNEAQ. This CDR3 has 15 residues. In DNA form, the CDR3 reads TGTGCCTGCAGCTTAGCGCCAGGAGACAATTCACCCCTCCACTTT. It translates to CACSLAPGDNSPLHF.

In regard to this clonotype: This clone may be a read error of a much larger clone one base away. The chain carries TRBV6-5 and TRBJ1-2; D might be TRBD1 (6 bases). Germline assignment: CDR1 MNHEY and CDR2 SVGAGI. The CDR3 runs 14 residues. The CDR3 DNA sequence: TGTACCAGCAGTGCCCTAGGGGGGGCTGGCGGCTACACCTTC. Translating gives CTSSALGGAGGYTF.

Comment on this clonotype: Mismatch with germline at one junction end may stem from a read error. CDR3 sequence: CASSSTDATSGRHRSDNEQFF. The CDR3 DNA is TGTGCCAGCAGCTCAACCGACGCCACTAGCGGGAGGCATCGCTCCGACAATGAGCAGTTCTTC. This sequence joins TRBV13 and TRBJ2-1, with 12 bases lining up with TRBD2. Per the germline V gene, CDR1 is PRHDT and CDR2 is FYEKMQ (reference sequence). This CDR3 region has 21 residues.

This clonotype was observed at least ten times. The chain employs TRBV6-4 and TRBJ1-1; weak D call: TRBD1 (5 bases). CDR3 length: 13 residues. Germline CDR1 is MRHNA and CDR2 is SNTAGT. The germline V and J ends were trimmed by 10 bases and 1 base, with 13 bases remaining between them. CDR3 loop: CAIRVAGNTEAFF. The CDR3 DNA follows: TGTGCCATCAGGGTGGCAGGGAACACTGAAGCTTTCTTT.

This chain joins TRBV27 and TRBJ1-2; D uncertain. CDR1 and CDR2 (germline): MNHEY, SMNVEV (reference sequence). The CDR3 is made up of 13 amino acids. Trimming left V 1 base short and J 6 bases short, with 9 bases between. In nucleotides, the CDR3 is TGTGCCAGCAGTTTATACAAGAACGATGGCTACACCTTC. Protein: CASSLYKNDGYTF.

The chain links TRBV6-1 to TRBJ2-1; the match to TRBD2 covers 9 bases. There are 13 residues in the CDR3. Germline lookup yields CDR1 MNHNS and CDR2 SASEGT. V shed 6 bases, J shed 10 bases, and the junction held 7 bases outside the gene matches. The CDR3 DNA reads TGTGCCAGCAGAAAGCGGGAGGTTAGCGAGCAGTTCTTC. Its translation is CASRKREVSEQFF.

This chain joins TRBV21-1 and TRBJ1-1; the D call of TRBD1 is as the table states it, not checked on the DNA. TRBV21-1 is flagged as a pseudogene. The CDR3 has 15 amino acids. In nucleotides, the CDR3 is TGTGCCAGCAGCAAAGTAAGGGGCGGGGGGACTGAAGTTTTCTTT. Translated: CASSKVRGGGTEVFF.

This clonotype was counted at least ten times. The chain has TRBV12-3 or TRBV12-4 and TRBJ2-1; 11 bases align to TRBD2. Trimming cost V 6 bases and J 8 bases; bases outside gene matches: 9. The CDR3 sequence is 15 residues long. Here the CDR3 DNA reads TGTGCCAGCAGCTATCCGACTAGCGGGAAGGATGAGCAGTTCTTC. Its translation is CASSYPTSGKDEQFF.

For this clonotype: This may come from a read error, since a much larger clone is one base off. This chain uses TRBV4-2 with TRBJ2-3, with a possible D match to TRBD2 (5 bases). The CDR3 sequence is 17 residues long. Germline-derived CDR1 and CDR2 are LGHNA and YNFKEQ. CDR3 in DNA: TGTGTCAGCAGCCAAGAGGCGGCTCCCGGGGGCACAGATACGCAGTATTTT. Its translation: CVSSQEAAPGGTDTQYF.

There are a few counts of this clonotype. This chain connects TRBV5-1 to TRBJ1-1; the match to TRBD1 covers 10 bases. J lost 3 bases, V lost 4 bases, and 9 bases had no gene match. The CDR3 runs 16 residues. Germline CDR1 is SGHRS and CDR2 is YFSETQ. The CDR3 sequence is CASSTPTGGIYTEAFF. The DNA for the CDR3 is TGCGCCAGCAGCACTCCGACAGGGGGCATTTACACTGAAGCTTTCTTT.

J is TRBJ2-7 and V is TRBV28; D gene ambiguous. Germline values: CDR1 MDHEN, CDR2 SYDVKM. This CDR3 has 14 residues. The V end lost 6 bases, the J end lost 2 bases, and 14 bases lay between the germline ends. The DNA for the CDR3 is TGTGCCAGCAGACCCATCCGCAGAGCCTACGAGCAGTACTTC. This gives the protein CASRPIRRAYEQYF.

Note on this clonotype: Just one base apart from a much larger clone, this may be a read error. The V gene is TRBV7-6, the J gene TRBJ2-7; 7 nucleotides align to TRBD1. This CDR3 spans 14 amino acids. Germline CDR1 is SGHVS and CDR2 is FNYEAQ. CDR3 sequence: CTSSARDSTYEQYF. In DNA, the CDR3 is TGTACCAGCAGCGCCCGGGACAGTACCTACGAGCAGTACTTC.

This clonotype was seen a handful of times. The chain couples TRBV7-2 to TRBJ2-2; 10 bases match TRBD2. Germline-derived CDR1 and CDR2 are SGHTA and FQGNSA. The CDR3 spans 18 residues. With 5 bases clipped from V and 0 bases from J, the junction kept 9 bases outside the gene matches. CDR3 DNA sequence: TGTGCCAGCAGCCCAATCGCAGCGGGAGGGCCGAACACCGGGGAGCTGTTTTTT. The encoded protein is CASSPIAAGGPNTGELFF.

The chain carries TRBV7-9 and TRBJ2-7, with 9 bases lining up with TRBD1. CDR1 is SEHNR, CDR2 FQNEAQ, per germline (reference sequence). The length of the CDR3 is 12 residues. Unmatched junction bases numbered 5, after V lost 9 bases and J lost 5 bases. CDR3 in amino acids: CASRGDRDEQYF. The CDR3 DNA follows: TGTGCCAGTAGGGGGGACAGGGACGAGCAGTACTTC.

This clonotype came up many times. The chain employs TRBV4-1 and TRBJ1-2, with D possibly being TRBD1 (5 bases). Trimming removed 3 bases at V and 8 bases at J, with 16 bases between. CDR3 length: 14 amino acids. Germline V CDR1 and CDR2: MGHRA, YSYEKL. CDR3 sequence: CASSQPWGRYGYTF. The CDR3 DNA sequence: TGCGCCAGCAGCCAGCCCTGGGGCAGGTACGGCTACACCTTC.

V gene TRBV3-1 combines with J gene TRBJ2-5; D is ambiguous. Germline V gives CDR1 LGHDT, CDR2 YNNKEL (reference sequence). The CDR3 has 14 amino acids. V was trimmed by 1 base and J by 3 bases, leaving 9 bases between them. CDR3 nucleotide sequence: TGTGCCAGCAGCCAAGTTTCTCGGGAAGAGACCCAGTACTTC. It encodes CASSQVSREETQYF.

A word on this clonotype: Because it lacks the conserved phenylalanine or tryptophan at the end, this CDR3 is likely a read error. The chain recombines TRBV9 with TRBJ2-1; 7 bases are a match to TRBD1. Germline V lookup: CDR1 SGDLS, CDR2 YYNGEE. This CDR3 is built from 15 residues. V lost 0 bases and J lost 4; bases outside the gene matches: 4. Here the CDR3 DNA reads TGTGCCAGCAGCGTAGAGGGGGCCCATTACAATGAGCAGTTCTAC. Its translation is CASSVEGAHYNEQFY.

This clonotype occurred a few times. This chain connects TRBV9 to TRBJ2-7, with D tentatively TRBD1 (5 bases). Germline assignment: CDR1 SGDLS and CDR2 YYNGEE. The CDR3 has 15 residues. Trimming pared 4 bases from V and 3 bases from J, leaving 17 bases between. CDR3 region: CASSPYVGAVYEQYF. The CDR3 coding sequence is TGTGCCAGCAGCCCCTATGTAGGGGCGGTCTACGAGCAGTACTTC.

The chain links TRBV7-9 to TRBJ1-1, with D possibly TRBD1 on 6 matching bases. V lost 2 bases to trimming and J lost 10 bases, with 11 bases between them. This CDR3 spans 12 amino acids. Germline loops: CDR1 SEHNR, CDR2 FQNEAQ (reference sequence). The CDR3, as DNA: TGTGCCAGCAGCTTAAAGGGCAGGGGAGCTTTCTTT. It is translated as CASSLKGRGAFF.

V gene TRBV28 combines with J gene TRBJ2-7; 10 nucleotides agree with TRBD1. The CDR3 covers 15 residues. CDR1 MDHEN and CDR2 SYDVKM come from the germline V gene. With 10 bases clipped from V and 2 bases from J, the junction kept 11 bases outside the gene matches. This CDR3 reads CATLTGQGRTYEQYF. The CDR3 DNA reads as TGTGCCACCCTAACGGGACAGGGGCGAACCTACGAGCAGTACTTC.